This TCR beta chain was identified in a study of graft-versus-host responses after intestinal transplantation. Whole-study context: Recipients had multivisceral, liver-intestinal, or isolated intestinal transplants. Whole-study findings and limits: Early after transplant, HvG clones declined as circulating GvH clones peaked. Present in recipient marrow, GvH clones included some that appeared first in ileum or blood. Allografts carried high graft-versus-host to host-versus-graft clonal ratios in patients having graft-donor T cell macrochimerism.

As regards this clone: Antigen unknown.

CDR1 and CDR2 from the germline V gene are MNHEY and SMNVEV (reference sequence). With V trimmed by 6 bases and J by 2 bases, 3 bases remained unmatched. The CDR3 runs 14 residues. Some clones are missing from TCRdb's copy, which holds only in-frame ones; the method was immunoSEQ multiplex PCR. The table has about 93,000 clones, over 85% seen once. The genes are TRBV27 and TRBJ1-5, with 8 bases matching TRBD1. This TCR was recovered from a human donor who received an intestinal transplant. The specimen comprised unstimulated CD8+ T cells sorted from spleen or lymph node cells, sampled before intestinal transplant. In nucleotides, the CDR3 is TGTGCCAGCAGCCCAGGGGGCGGCAATCAGCCCCAGCATTTT. Amino acids: CASSPGGGNQPQHF.